Detailed here is one T cell receptor beta chain. CDR3 length: 14 residues. The J segment lost 8 bases and the V segment lost 1 base, leaving 7 bases of the junction unmatched. CDR1 is GTSNPN, CDR2 SVGIG, per germline (reference sequence). This sample was taken from a study of blood T cell repertoires in COVID-19. Overall study context: PBMCs, B-cell-depleted T cells, or T cells were the source of the cDNA or gDNA that made up the material.

Per the study methods: Reference gene primer amplification yielded estimated nucleated cell counts. Generated by immunoSEQ multiplex PCR, the TCRdb table keeps only in-frame clones and is missing some. V and J calls and clone size are those listed in that table; D and trimming were worked out from the DNA. The data contain just under 350,000 clones, almost 90% of them singletons. The TCR originated in a woman aged 65 to 85 with COVID-19, enrolled during active disease. What was sequenced was peripheral blood. The rearrangement uses TRBV30 and TRBJ2-1, with 8 bases identical to TRBD1. The CDR3 DNA reads as TGTGCCTGGAGTGCCGGACAGGGTGGAGATGAGCAGTTCTTC. It encodes CAWSAGQGGDEQFF.